The sequence of this T cell receptor beta chain was determined in a study of T cell changes during pregnancy in multiple sclerosis. The V gene's germline CDR1 is LNHDA and CDR2 SQIVND (reference sequence). V dropped 1 base and J dropped 6; count of bases not matched to a gene: 10. The CDR3 contains 19 residues. This clone was picked up one time. Here immunoSEQ multiplex PCR was the method, and the copy in TCRdb shows in-frame clones only, minus some. The table lists approximately 44,000 clones, roughly 90% of them singletons, with 7% in the top ten. This TCR was sampled from a female donor with multiple sclerosis, enrolled in a pregnancy study. This chain joins TRBV19 and TRBJ2-3; 16 bases are a match to TRBD2. The sequencing used CD8+ T cells from peripheral blood mononuclear cells, collected in the third trimester of pregnancy. The CDR3 region is CASSIAGTSGGGLMDTQYF. CDR3 DNA: TGTGCCAGTAGTATAGCTGGGACTAGCGGGGGGGGCCTTATGGATACGCAGTATTTT.